This T cell receptor beta chain was obtained from a study of blood T cell repertoires in COVID-19. The wider study: Some COVID-19 samples were acute and others convalescent; all came from the United States, Italy and Spain. PBMCs, B-cell-depleted T cells, or T cells provided the cDNA or gDNA that made up the material.

In the source study's methods: Reference gene primer amplification gave nucleated cell count estimates. The repertoire was sequenced with immunoSEQ multiplex PCR; TCRdb's copy has only in-frame clones and lacks some. That table gives V, J and clone size, and the DNA gave D and trimming. This table has almost 200,000 clones, around 85% appearing once. CDR1 is SGDLS and CDR2 is YYNGEE in the germline V gene. V dropped 9 bases and J dropped 8 bases, with 17 bases sitting between them. The CDR3 extends over 12 amino acids. The V and J genes are TRBV9 and TRBJ1-2; D is unclear. The TCR sequence derives from a woman between 70 and 85 years old with acute or convalescent COVID-19. The sequencing sample was made of peripheral blood. For the CDR3, the DNA is TGTGCCACCAAGCGGGCGGCGAAAGGCTACACCTTC. Translation: CATKRAAKGYTF. Complete variable domain (other parts from reference TRBV9 and TRBJ1-2): DSGVTQTPKHLITATGQRVTLRCSPRSGDLSVYWYQQSLDQGLQFLIQYYNGEERAKGNILERFSAQQFPDLHSELNLSSLELGDSALYFCATKRAAKGYTFGSGTRLTVV.